A single sample gave rise to the 4 T cell receptor beta chains below, sequenced in a study of breast tumors, draining lymph nodes, adjacent tissues. TCRdb passed the multiplex PCR reads through MiXCR, listing each CDR3 protein once. The data contain about 270,000 distinct CDR3 sequences, under 35% of them singletons. Axillary draining lymph nodes of breast cancer patients supplied the node samples. The sample consisted of axillary lymph node tissue. Source of these receptors: a female donor with breast cancer. Some clones in this sample may be carry-over from other donors' samples.

In this sample, this clonotype turned up a few times. Being one base from a much bigger clone, this may be a read error. This CDR3 is missing its conserved last phenylalanine or tryptophan, likely due to a read error. This chain joins TRBV19 and TRBJ1-5; 11 bases are a match to TRBD1. The CDR3 is 16 amino acids. Losses at the gene ends were 3 bases for V and 7 bases for J; bases not matched to a gene: 8. Germline CDR1 and CDR2: LNHDA and SQIVND (reference sequence). CDR3: CASSINKRTGGQPQHS. CDR3 coding DNA: TGTGCCAGTAGTATTAATAAAAGGACAGGGGGCCAGCCCCAGCATTCT.

This clonotype was counted at least ten times. The rearrangement joins TRBV10-3 to TRBJ2-6, with D uncertain. This CDR3 region has 14 residues. V lost 2 bases and J lost 2, with 4 bases in between. Germline V gene data show CDR1 as ENHRY and CDR2 as SYGVKD. The CDR3 spells CAISEVTGANVLTF. The DNA of the CDR3 is TGTGCCATCAGTGAGGTAACTGGGGCCAACGTCCTGACTTTC.

This clonotype appeared many times. The chain links TRBV29-1 to TRBJ2-7; tentatively, D is TRBD1 or TRBD2 (5 bases each). This CDR3 is 11 amino acids long. Germline V gives CDR1 SQVTM, CDR2 ANQGSEA. Trimming removed 8 bases at V and 2 bases at J, with 10 bases between. The CDR3 nucleotides are TGCAGCTCCCGGGACGCCTACGAGCAGTACTTC. Translating gives CSSRDAYEQYF.

In this sample, this clonotype turned up many times. This chain joins TRBV6-5 and TRBJ1-2; 8 bases agree with TRBD1. CDR3 size: 16 residues. Germline lookup yields CDR1 MNHEY and CDR2 SVGAGI. J gave up 6 bases and V 3 bases, and 12 bases lay outside the gene matches. The CDR3 DNA reads as TGTGCCAGCAGTTATTCCGTATCTGGACAGGGAGATGGCTACACCTTC. Translating it yields CASSYSVSGQGDGYTF.